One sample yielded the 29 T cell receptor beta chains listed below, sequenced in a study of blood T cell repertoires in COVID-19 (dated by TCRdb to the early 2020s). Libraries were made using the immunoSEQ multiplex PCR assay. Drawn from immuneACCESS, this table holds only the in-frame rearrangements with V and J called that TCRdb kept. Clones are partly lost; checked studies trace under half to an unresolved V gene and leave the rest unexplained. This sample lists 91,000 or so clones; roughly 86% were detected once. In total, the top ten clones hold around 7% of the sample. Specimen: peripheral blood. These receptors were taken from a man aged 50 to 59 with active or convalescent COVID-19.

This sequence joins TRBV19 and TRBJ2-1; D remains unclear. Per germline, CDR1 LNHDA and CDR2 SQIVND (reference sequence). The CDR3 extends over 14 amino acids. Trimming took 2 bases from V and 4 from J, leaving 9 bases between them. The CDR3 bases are TGTGCCAGTAGTATAAGCGCCGGTTACAATGAGCAGTTCTTC. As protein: CASSISAGYNEQFF.

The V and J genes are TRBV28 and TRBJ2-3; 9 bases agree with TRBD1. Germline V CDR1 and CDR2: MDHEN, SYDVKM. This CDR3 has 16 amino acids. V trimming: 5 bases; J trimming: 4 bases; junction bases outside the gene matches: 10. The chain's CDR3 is CASSATHRGRADTQYF. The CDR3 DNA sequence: TGTGCCAGCAGTGCCACCCACAGGGGGCGTGCAGATACGCAGTATTTT.

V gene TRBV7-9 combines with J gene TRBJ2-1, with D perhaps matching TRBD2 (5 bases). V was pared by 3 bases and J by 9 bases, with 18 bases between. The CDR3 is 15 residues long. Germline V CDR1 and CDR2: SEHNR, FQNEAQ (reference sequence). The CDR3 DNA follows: TGTGCCAGCAGCTTTTGGACCCTTACCCGGGGTGAGCAGTTCTTC. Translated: CASSFWTLTRGEQFF.

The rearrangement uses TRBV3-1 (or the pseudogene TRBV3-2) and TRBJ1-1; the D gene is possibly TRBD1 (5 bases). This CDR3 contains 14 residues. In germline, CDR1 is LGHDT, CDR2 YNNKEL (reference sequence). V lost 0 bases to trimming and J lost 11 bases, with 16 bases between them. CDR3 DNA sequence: TGTGCCAGCAGCCAAGATTTGACACAGGCGGGGGCTTTCTTT. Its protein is CASSQDLTQAGAFF.

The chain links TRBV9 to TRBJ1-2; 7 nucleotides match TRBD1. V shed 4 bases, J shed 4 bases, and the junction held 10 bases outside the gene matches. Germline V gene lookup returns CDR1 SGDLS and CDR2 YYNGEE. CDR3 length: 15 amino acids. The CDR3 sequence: CASSPSPGGFYGYTF. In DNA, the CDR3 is TGTGCCAGCAGCCCCTCGCCAGGGGGATTCTATGGCTACACCTTC.

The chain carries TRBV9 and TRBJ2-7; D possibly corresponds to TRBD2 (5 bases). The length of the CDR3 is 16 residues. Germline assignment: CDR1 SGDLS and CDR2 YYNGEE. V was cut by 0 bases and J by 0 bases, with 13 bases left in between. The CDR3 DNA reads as TGTGCCAGCAGCGTAGGAGGAGCGGAGAGCTCCTACGAGCAGTACTTC. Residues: CASSVGGAESSYEQYF.

The chain's CDR3 is CASSWRTGWQGEQFF. CDR3 nucleotides: TGTGCCAGCAGTTGGCGGACAGGGTGGCAGGGTGAGCAGTTCTTC. This chain links TRBV5-6 with TRBJ2-1, with 8 bases that match TRBD1. The V gene's germline CDR1 is SGHDT and CDR2 YYEEEE. V dropped 5 bases and J dropped 9; count of bases not matched to a gene: 13. The CDR3 extends over 15 amino acids.

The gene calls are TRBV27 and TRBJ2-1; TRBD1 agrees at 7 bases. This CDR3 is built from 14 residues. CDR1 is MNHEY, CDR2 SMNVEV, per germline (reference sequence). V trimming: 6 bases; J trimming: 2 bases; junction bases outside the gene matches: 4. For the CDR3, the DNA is TGTGCCAGCAGCAAGGACAGGACCTACAATGAGCAGTTCTTC. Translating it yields CASSKDRTYNEQFF.

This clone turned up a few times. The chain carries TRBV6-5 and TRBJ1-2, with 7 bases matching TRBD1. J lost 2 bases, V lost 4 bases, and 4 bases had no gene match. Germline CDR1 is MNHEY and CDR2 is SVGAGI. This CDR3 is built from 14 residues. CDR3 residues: CASSSDRLNYGYTF. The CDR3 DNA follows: TGTGCCAGCAGTTCGGACAGGTTAAACTATGGCTACACCTTC.

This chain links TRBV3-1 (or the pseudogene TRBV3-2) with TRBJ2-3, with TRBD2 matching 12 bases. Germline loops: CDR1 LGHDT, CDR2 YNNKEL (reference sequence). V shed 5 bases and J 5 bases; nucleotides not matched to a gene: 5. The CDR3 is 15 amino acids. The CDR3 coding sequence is TGTGCCAGCAGCTCTAGCGGGGGGGCGGGAGATACGCAGTATTTT. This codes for CASSSSGGAGDTQYF.

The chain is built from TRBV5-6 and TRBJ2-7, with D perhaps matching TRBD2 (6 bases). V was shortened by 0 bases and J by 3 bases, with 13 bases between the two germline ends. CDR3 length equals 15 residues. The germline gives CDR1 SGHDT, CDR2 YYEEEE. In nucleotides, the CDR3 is TGTGCCAGCAGCTTGGGGATTCAGGGAGGCTACGAGCAGTACGTC. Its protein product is CASSLGIQGGYEQYV.

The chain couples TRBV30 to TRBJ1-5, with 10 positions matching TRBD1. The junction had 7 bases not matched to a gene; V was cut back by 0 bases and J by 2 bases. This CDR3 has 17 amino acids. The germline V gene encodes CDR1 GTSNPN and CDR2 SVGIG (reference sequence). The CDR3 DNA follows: TGTGCCTGGAGTGTTGGGCCCGGGACAGGGGGCAATCAGCCCCAGCATTTT. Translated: CAWSVGPGTGGNQPQHF.

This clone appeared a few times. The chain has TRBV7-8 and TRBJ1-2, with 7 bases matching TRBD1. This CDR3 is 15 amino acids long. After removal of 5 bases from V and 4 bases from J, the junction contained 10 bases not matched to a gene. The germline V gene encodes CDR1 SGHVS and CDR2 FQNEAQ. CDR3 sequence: CASSRDRASSYGYTF. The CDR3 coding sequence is TGTGCCAGCAGCCGAGACAGGGCGAGTAGCTATGGCTACACCTTC.

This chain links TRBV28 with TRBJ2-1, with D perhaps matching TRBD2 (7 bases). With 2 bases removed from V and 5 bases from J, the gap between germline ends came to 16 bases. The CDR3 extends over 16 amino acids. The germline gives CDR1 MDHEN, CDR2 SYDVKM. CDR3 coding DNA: TGTGCCAGCAGTTTAAGCCCAAGGGGGGGGGACAATGAGCAGTTCTTC. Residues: CASSLSPRGGDNEQFF.

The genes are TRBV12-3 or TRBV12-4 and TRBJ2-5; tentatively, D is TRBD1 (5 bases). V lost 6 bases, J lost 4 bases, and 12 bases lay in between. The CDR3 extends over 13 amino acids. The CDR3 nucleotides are TGTGCCAGCAGACTCGACAGAATAGAGACCCAGTACTTC. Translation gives CASRLDRIETQYF.

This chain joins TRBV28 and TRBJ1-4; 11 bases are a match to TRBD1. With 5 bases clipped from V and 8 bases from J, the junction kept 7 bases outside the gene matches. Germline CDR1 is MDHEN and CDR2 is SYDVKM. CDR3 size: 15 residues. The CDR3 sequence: CASSLGQGGWEKLFF. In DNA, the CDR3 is TGTGCCAGCAGTCTGGGACAGGGGGGTTGGGAAAAACTGTTTTTT. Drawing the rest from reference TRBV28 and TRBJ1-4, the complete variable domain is DVKVTQSSRYLVKRTGEKVFLECVQDMDHENMFWYRQDPGLGLRLIYFSYDVKMKEKGDIPEGYSVSREKKERFSLILESASTNQTSMYLCASSLGQGGWEKLFFGSGTQLSVL.

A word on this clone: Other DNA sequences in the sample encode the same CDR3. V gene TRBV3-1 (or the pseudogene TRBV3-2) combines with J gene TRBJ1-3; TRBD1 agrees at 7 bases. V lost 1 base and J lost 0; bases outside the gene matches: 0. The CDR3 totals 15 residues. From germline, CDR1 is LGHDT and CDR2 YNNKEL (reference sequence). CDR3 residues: CASSQAGGSGNTIYF. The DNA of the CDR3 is TGTGCCAGCAGCCAAGCAGGGGGCTCTGGAAACACCATATATTTT.

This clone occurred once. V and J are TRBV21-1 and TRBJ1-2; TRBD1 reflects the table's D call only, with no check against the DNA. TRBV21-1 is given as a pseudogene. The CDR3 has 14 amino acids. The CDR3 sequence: CASRGGQEVYGYTF. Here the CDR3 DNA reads TGTGCCAGCAGGGGGGGACAGGAGGTCTATGGCTACACCTTC.

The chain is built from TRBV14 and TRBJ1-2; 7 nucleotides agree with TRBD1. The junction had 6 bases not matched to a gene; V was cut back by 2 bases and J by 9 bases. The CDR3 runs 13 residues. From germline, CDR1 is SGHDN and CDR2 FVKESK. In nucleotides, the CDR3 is TGTGCCAGCAGCCAATTCCAGGGGGTTAGCTACACCTTC. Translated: CASSQFQGVSYTF.

The CDR3 protein is CASSYPSGGLKPTDTQYF. DNA for the CDR3: TGTGCCAGCAGTTACCCTAGCGGGGGGCTGAAACCCACAGATACGCAGTATTTT. V is TRBV6-2 or TRBV6-3 and J is TRBJ2-3; the match to TRBD2 covers 11 bases. Germline lookup yields CDR1 MNHEY and CDR2 SVGEGT. The CDR3 runs to 18 residues. Trimming took 2 bases from V and 2 from J; bases not matched to a gene: 9.

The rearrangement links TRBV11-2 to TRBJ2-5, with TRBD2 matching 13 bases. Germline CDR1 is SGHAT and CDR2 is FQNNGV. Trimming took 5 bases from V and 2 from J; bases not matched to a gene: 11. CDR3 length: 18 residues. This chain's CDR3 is CASSPGTSGASVQETQYF. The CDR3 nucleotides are TGTGCCAGCAGCCCCGGGACTAGCGGGGCCTCCGTACAAGAGACCCAGTACTTC.

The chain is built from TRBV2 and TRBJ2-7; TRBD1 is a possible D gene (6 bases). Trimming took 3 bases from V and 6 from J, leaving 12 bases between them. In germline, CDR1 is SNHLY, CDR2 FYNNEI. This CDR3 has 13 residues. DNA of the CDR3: TGTGCCAGCAGTGAGTCAAGGGGGATCGAGCAGTACGTC. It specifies CASSESRGIEQYV.

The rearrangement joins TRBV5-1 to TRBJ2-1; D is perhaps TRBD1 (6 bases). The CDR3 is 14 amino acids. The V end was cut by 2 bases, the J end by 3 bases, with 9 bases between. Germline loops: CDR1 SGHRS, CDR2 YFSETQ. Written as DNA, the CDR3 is TGCGCCAGCAGCTTACAGGGCCTCTACAATGAGCAGTTCTTC. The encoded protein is CASSLQGLYNEQFF.

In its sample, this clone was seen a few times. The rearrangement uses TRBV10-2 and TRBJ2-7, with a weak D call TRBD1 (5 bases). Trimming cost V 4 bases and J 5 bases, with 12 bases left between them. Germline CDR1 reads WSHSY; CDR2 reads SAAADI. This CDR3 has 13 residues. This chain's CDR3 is CASSARARDEQYF. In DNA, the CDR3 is TGCGCCAGCAGTGCCCGGGCCAGGGACGAGCAGTACTTC.

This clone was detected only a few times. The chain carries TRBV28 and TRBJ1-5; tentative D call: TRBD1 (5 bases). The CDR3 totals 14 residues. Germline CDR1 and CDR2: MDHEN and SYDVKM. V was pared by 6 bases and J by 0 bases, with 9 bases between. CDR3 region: CASSTTVSNQPQHF. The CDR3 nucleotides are TGTGCCAGCAGCACGACAGTTAGCAATCAGCCCCAGCATTTT.

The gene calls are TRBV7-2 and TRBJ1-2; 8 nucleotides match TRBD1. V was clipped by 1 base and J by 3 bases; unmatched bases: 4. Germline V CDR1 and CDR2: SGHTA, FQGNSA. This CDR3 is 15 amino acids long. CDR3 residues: CASSLEARGHYGYTF. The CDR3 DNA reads TGTGCCAGCAGCTTAGAAGCCAGGGGGCACTATGGCTACACCTTC.

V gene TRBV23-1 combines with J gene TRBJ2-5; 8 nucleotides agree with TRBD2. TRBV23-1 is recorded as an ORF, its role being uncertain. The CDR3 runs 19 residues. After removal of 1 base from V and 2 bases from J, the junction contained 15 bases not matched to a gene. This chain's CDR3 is CASSQLKASGCASQETQYF. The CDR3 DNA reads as TGCGCCAGCAGTCAATTGAAGGCTAGCGGGTGCGCCTCGCAAGAGACCCAGTACTTC.

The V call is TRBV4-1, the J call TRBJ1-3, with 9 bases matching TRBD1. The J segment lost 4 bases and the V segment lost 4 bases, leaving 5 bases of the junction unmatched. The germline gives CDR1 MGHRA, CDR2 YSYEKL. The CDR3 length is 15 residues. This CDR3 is CASSPWTGVGNTIYF. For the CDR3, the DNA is TGCGCCAGCAGCCCATGGACAGGGGTCGGAAACACCATATATTTT.

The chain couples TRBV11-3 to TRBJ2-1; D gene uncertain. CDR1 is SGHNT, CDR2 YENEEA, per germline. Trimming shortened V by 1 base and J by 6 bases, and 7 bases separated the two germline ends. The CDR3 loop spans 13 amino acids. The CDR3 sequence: CASSLGRSNEQFF. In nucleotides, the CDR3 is TGTGCCAGCAGCTTAGGTCGTTCCAATGAGCAGTTCTTC.